What follows is one T cell receptor beta chain and its context. These data belong to a study of cytomegalovirus exposure and HLA in healthy donors. Study-level information: The platform used for the 120 or so validation repertoires matched that of the 666 first-cohort repertoires, a later analysis reported.

Germline lookup yields CDR1 MNHEY and CDR2 SMNVEV (reference sequence). This CDR3 is 14 amino acids long. V lost 0 bases and J 2 bases, leaving 7 bases between the germline ends. The assay was immunoSEQ multiplex PCR, and TCRdb's table has in-frame clones only and misses some. Among some 310,000 clones, roughly 90% were seen once, and the ten largest hold roughly 0.88%. The sequence was obtained from a man aged 25 to 45 in good health and CMV-seronegative. The sample consisted of PBMCs. The chain uses TRBV27 and TRBJ1-2; the D gene is possibly TRBD1 (5 bases). CDR3 sequence (DNA): TGTGCCAGCAGTTTATCGCCAGGGAACTATGGCTACACCTTC. Translation gives CASSLSPGNYGYTF.